The T cell receptor beta chain under discussion was sequenced for a study of memory CD8 T cells in hepatitis C reinfection. Looking at the study overall: Reinfection meant HCV RNA positivity after two negatives ≥60 days apart. Peak reinfection sampling occurred 3 to 8 weeks after detected reinfection.

Profiled with immunoSEQ multiplex PCR; TCRdb holds only in-frame clones, not every one. Of over 35,000 clones in the sample, around 89% were seen once. CDR3 length equals 17 residues. Trimming removed 1 base at V and 1 base at J, with 16 bases between. The germline gives CDR1 SGHAT, CDR2 FQNNGV. Sample time point: peak reinfection, 3 to 8 weeks after reinfection detection. TCR sequencing was done directly ex vivo on sorted cells, without expansion in vitro. The specimen sequenced was naive CD8+ T cells sorted from blood. The chain uses TRBV11-2 and TRBJ1-1; the D gene is possibly TRBD1 (6 bases). The sequence was collected from a young man with hepatitis C virus infection. The CDR3 nucleotides are TGTGCCAGCAGCTTAGTAAGGGAACAGGGCCGGAACACTGAAGCTTTCTTT. Encoded protein: CASSLVREQGRNTEAFF.